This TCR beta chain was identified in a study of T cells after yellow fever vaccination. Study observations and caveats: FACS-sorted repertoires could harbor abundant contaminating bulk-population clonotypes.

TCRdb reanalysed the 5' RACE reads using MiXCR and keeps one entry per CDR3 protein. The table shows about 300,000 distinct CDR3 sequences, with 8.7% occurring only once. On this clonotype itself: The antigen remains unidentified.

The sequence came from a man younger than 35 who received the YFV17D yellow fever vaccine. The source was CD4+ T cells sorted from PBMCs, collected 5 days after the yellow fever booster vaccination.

CDR3 nucleotides: TGTGCCAGCAGCCGGGCACTGGGGGCCGCTAATTCACCCCTCCACTTT. Translated: CASSRALGAANSPLHF. The V call is TRBV6-5, the J call TRBJ1-6, with a tentative D call TRBD1 (6 bases). There are 16 residues in the CDR3. Germline V gene data show CDR1 as MNHEY and CDR2 as SVGAGI. Trimming stripped 6 bases from V and 6 bases from J, with 18 bases between.